The entry below gives a single TCR beta chain sequence along with its context. This entry belongs to a study of T cells expressing NK-cell markers. Study overall: In sorted CD3+CD56+NKG2C+, CD3+CD56+NKG2C- and CD3+CD56-NKG2C+ T cells, TCR beta repertoires were obtained. HCMV serostatus: most of the eight sequenced donors positive, one negative.

The CDR3 runs 14 residues. CDR1 and CDR2 (germline): SGHRS, YFSETQ. TCR beta cDNA was generated via 5'RACE template switching incorporating UMIs. Reprocessing the 5' RACE reads, TCRdb reports a single entry for every CDR3 protein and omits DNA. The sample has 120,000 to 150,000 distinct CDR3 sequences, and its top ten clones hold around 10%. This chain connects TRBV5-1 to TRBJ1-1; TCRdb names TRBD1, which stays unverified in the absence of DNA. The sample taken for sequencing was blood T cells: a sorted CD56 or NKG2C T cell subset, CD4+ or CD8+ T cells, or bulk PBMC T cells (not recorded which). The receptor comes from a man younger than 35 in good health. This CDR3 reads CASTRPGMNTEAFF.